This section outlines one TCR beta chain sequence together with its context. The table lists this clone with a count of one. This receptor's antigen is unknown. It has no much larger one-base neighbor in the sample; base qualities were not kept. Genomic DNA from CD8+ cells was used for TCRbeta sequencing according to the manufacturer's instructions. A genomics technology centre in Finland ran the TCRbeta sequencing, which was done with the immunoSEQ assay. From the authors' description of their analysis: Clonotype tables produced by the immunoSEQ preprocessing pipeline were converted into VDJtools format, and non-productive clonotypes were filtered out. Samples with fewer than 10,000 reads were excluded, the remaining samples were subsampled to 10,000 reads, and most of the eight CND-RA samples met this threshold. Shannon-Wiener, Simpson and clonality indices were calculated with the VDJtools CalcDiversityStats function on data subsampled to 10,000 reads. Non-singleton TCRbeta clonotypes were hard-matched, with no mismatches allowed, against VDJdb to infer antigen specificity. CDR3 sequences differing by one amino acid (Hamming distance 1) were grouped into clusters with potentially shared antigen targets. After each group was resampled to six samples, one-sided Fisher's exact tests checked public clonotypes for group enrichment, with the whole procedure repeated ten times. In its TCRdb copy, this immuneACCESS table keeps in-frame sequences only and misses some clones. Where compared with another copy, unresolved V genes explain less than half of these, and the others have no known cause. The V and J calls and clone size are taken from that table; D and trimming were inferred from the DNA. The sample has 4,000 to 5,000 clones on record, about 69% of them singletons. The leading ten clones occupy roughly a third of the sample.

The sample belongs to a study of CD8 T cells in seronegative destructive rheumatoid arthritis (dated by TCRdb to 2019 to 2021). In the study overall: At the time of sampling, biological drugs were being given to seven out of the eight CND-RA patients. The study compared peripheral CD8+ TCRbeta repertoires from patients with CCP-negative destructive rheumatoid arthritis (CND-RA) against repertoires from newly diagnosed seropositive RA, seronegative RA and healthy controls. The seropositive RA, seronegative RA and healthy control comparison cohorts were obtained from an earlier published TCRbeta dataset rather than being newly sequenced. Study-level results and caveats: Compared with controls and other RA subtypes, CND-RA repertoires contained more CMV-reactive and fewer influenza A-reactive CD8+ TCRbeta sequences. Across the approximately 100,000 clonotypes tested, no public clonotype enrichment was retained after Benjamini-Hochberg correction. After adjustment for age, less diverse and more clonal CD8+ TCRbeta repertoires appeared to be present in CND-RA patients than in other RA subtypes. The study acknowledged the small size of the CND-RA cohort as a limitation. Because diagnostic samples were lacking, the TCR repertoire differences may partly reflect years of poor disease control rather than having been present at onset. A distinct set of enriched public clonotypes appeared to be present in CND-RA patients, and the authors interpreted this finding as support for a separate disease subset.

The CND-RA patients tested negative on the clinical CCP2 antibody test, and joint destruction in these patients kept progressing despite active therapy. Every CND-RA patient had failed conventional anti-rheumatic therapy and showed typical joint destruction in the wrists and ankles. Instead of being sampled at diagnosis, CND-RA patients were sampled after long disease histories, which in several cases spanned decades. Each patient provided approximately 51 millilitres of EDTA-anticoagulated peripheral blood. Ficoll-Paque PLUS density gradient separation was used to isolate peripheral blood mononuclear cells. Using AutoMACS magnetic bead positive selection, CD8+ cells were isolated from either fresh or cryopreserved PBMCs, and flow cytometry was used to check purity. Nucleospin Tissue or Tissue XS kits were used to extract genomic DNA, which was then quantified on a Qubit 2.0 fluorometer. CDR1 SGHRS and CDR2 YFSETQ are derived from the germline V gene. V is reduced by 0 bases and J by 5 bases, leaving a spacing of 11 bases between them. The CDR3 covers 14 residues, taking in both the cysteine and the phenylalanine. This entry keeps only the CDR3 DNA: 42 bases, framed from base 1.

Material for sequencing was CD8+ T cells from blood. This chain is built from TRBV5-1 and TRBJ1-1; TRBD1 is perhaps the D gene, given 5 matching bases. The receptor's source is a woman aged 50 or older with seronegative destructive rheumatoid arthritis. The nucleotide sequence is TGCGCCAGCAGCTTGGGGGGGGGAAGGACTGAAGCTTTCTTT. Its amino acids are CASSLGGGRTEAFF.